This TCR beta chain was identified during a study of blood T cell repertoires in COVID-19. Across the whole study: Spain, Italy and the United States supplied samples that represented acute and convalescent COVID-19. Sources were T cells, B-cell-depleted T cells, or PBMCs; the material itself was cDNA or gDNA.

Authors' analysis steps: Reference gene primer amplification gave estimated nucleated cell counts. TCRdb keeps only in-frame clones here, not all; method: immunoSEQ multiplex PCR. That table furnishes V, J and clone size, whereas the DNA furnished D and trimming. The table shows about 160,000 clones, with about four fifths occurring only once. The V end was cut by 5 bases, the J end by 9 bases, with 17 bases between. The CDR3 is 14 residues long. In germline, CDR1 is SGHTA, CDR2 FQGNSA. The receptor was derived from a woman aged 80 or older with acute or convalescent COVID-19. This sequence joins TRBV7-2 and TRBJ2-1; weak D call: TRBD2 (5 bases). Material: peripheral blood. The CDR3 DNA reads TGTGCCAGCAGCCCAAGCGAGGGCCGGAGTGAGCAGTTCTTC. Translation gives CASSPSEGRSEQFF.